The rows below give T cell receptor beta chains drawn from one sample of a study of blood T cell repertoires in COVID-19. Sequencing used immunoSEQ multiplex PCR; TCRdb keeps in-frame clones, though not all of them. Of over 150,000 clones in the sample, approximately 83% are singletons; the top ten hold about 2%. Sequenced: peripheral blood. The receptors stem from a woman over 75 with acute or convalescent COVID-19. Both conserved end residues are part of each CDR3. D genes are given only for firm matches. A row's size may be missing; if present it is once, few, many or a size class.

>14|-|TRBD1|TRBV3-1/TRBV3-2|TRBJ1-2
CASSPTGQGKGYTF
TGTGCCAGCAGCCCAACGGGACAGGGGAAGGGCTACACCTTC
>12|-|TRBD1|TRBV19|TRBJ2-1
CASSGTGNEQFF
TGTGCCAGTAGTGGGACAGGCAATGAGCAGTTCTTC
>13|-|-|TRBV12-3/TRBV12-4|TRBJ1-2
CASSPWADVGYTF
TGTGCCAGCAGTCCCTGGGCAGATGTGGGCTACACCTTC
>14|once|TRBD1|TRBV2|TRBJ1-4
CASSDGRGDEKLFF
TGTGCCAGCAGTGACGGCAGGGGGGATGAAAAACTGTTTTTT
>14|-|-|TRBV3-1/TRBV3-2|TRBJ2-1
CASSQEGRQGEQFF
TGTGCCAGCAGCCAAGAAGGCAGGCAGGGCGAGCAGTTCTTC
>14|-|TRBD2|TRBV7-2|TRBJ2-7
CASSITSGFYEQYF
TGTGCCAGCAGCATCACTAGCGGGTTCTACGAGCAGTACTTC
>16|-|-|TRBV18|TRBJ2-2
CASSLLEGRITGELFF
TGTGCCAGCTCACTTCTGGAGGGCAGAATCACCGGGGAGCTGTTTTTT
>13|-|-|TRBV27|TRBJ2-7
CASSLQGLGEQYF
TGTGCCAGCAGTTTACAGGGTCTTGGCGAGCAGTACTTC
>14|-|-|TRBV6-1|TRBJ1-1
CASSLAGGDTEAFF
TGTGCCAGCAGCCTCGCCGGGGGGGACACTGAAGCTTTCTTT
>14|-|TRBD1|TRBV7-2|TRBJ1-2
CASSNRGLKYGYTF
TGTGCCAGCAGCAACAGGGGGCTGAAGTATGGCTACACCTTC
>15|-|-|TRBV7-3|TRBJ2-3
CASSPSRALTDTQYF
TGTGCCAGCAGCCCCTCTAGAGCCCTTACAGATACGCAGTATTTT
>17|-|TRBD1|TRBV6-7|TRBJ2-7
CASSYPQTGAFIYEQYF
TGTGCCAGCAGTTACCCCCAGACAGGGGCGTTTATCTACGAGCAGTACTTC
>11|-|-|TRBV20-1|TRBJ2-7
CSAEASYEQYF
TGCAGTGCCGAGGCCTCCTACGAGCAGTACTTC
>15|-|TRBD1|TRBV7-2|TRBJ2-7
CASSSSGTGLYEQYF
TGTGCCAGCAGCAGCTCCGGGACAGGGCTCTACGAGCAGTACTTC
>14|once|-|TRBV6-5|TRBJ1-5
CASSPDSYNQPQHF
TGTGCCAGCAGTCCCGACAGTTACAATCAGCCCCAGCATTTT
>14|-|-|TRBV4-3|TRBJ1-2
CASSQDVSGVSYTF
TGCGCCAGCAGCCAAGATGTTAGCGGAGTAAGCTACACCTTC
>15|-|-|TRBV4-2|TRBJ2-7
CASSQVSTASYEQYF
TGTGCCAGCAGCCAAGTATCGACAGCCTCCTACGAGCAGTACTTC
>14|-|TRBD2|TRBV7-3|TRBJ2-1
CASSLTGEGNEQFF
TGTGCCAGCAGCTTAACGGGGGAGGGGAATGAGCAGTTCTTC
>15|-|TRBD1|TRBV10-3|TRBJ1-5
CAISDSTGSNQPQHF
TGTGCCATCAGTGACTCGACAGGGTCTAATCAGCCCCAGCATTTT
>15|-|TRBD1|TRBV7-2|TRBJ2-2
CASNLGTGITGELFF
TGTGCCAGCAACCTAGGGACAGGGATCACCGGGGAGCTGTTTTTT
>14|once|TRBD1|TRBV30|TRBJ2-1
CAWSRDREWNEQFF
TGTGCCTGGAGCCGGGACAGGGAGTGGAATGAGCAGTTCTTC
>15|-|TRBD1|TRBV19|TRBJ2-2
CASNTRQGHHGELFF
TGTGCCAGTAACACGAGACAGGGTCATCACGGGGAGCTGTTTTTT
>15|-|-|TRBV30|TRBJ1-3
CAWSVRGGLGNTIYF
TGTGCCTGGAGTGTACGCGGGGGCCTTGGAAACACCATATATTTT
>15|-|-|TRBV3-1/TRBV3-2|TRBJ2-1
CASSQEGAVYNEQFF
TGTGCCAGCAGCCAAGAAGGGGCTGTCTACAATGAGCAGTTCTTC
>12|-|-|TRBV30|TRBJ2-3
CAWEGGTDTQYF
TGTGCCTGGGAGGGGGGCACAGATACGCAGTATTTT
>14|-|-|TRBV5-4|TRBJ1-3
CASSGARSGNTIYF
TGTGCCAGCAGCGGGGCGAGATCTGGAAACACCATATATTTT
>14|-|-|TRBV7-9|TRBJ1-4
CASSHTGLSEKLFF
TGTGCCAGCAGCCATACAGGGCTCAGTGAAAAACTGTTTTTT
>17|-|TRBD2|TRBV9|TRBJ2-1
CASSVAQGLARFNEQFF
TGTGCCAGCAGCGTCGCCCAGGGACTAGCTCGATTTAATGAGCAGTTCTTC
>15|-|TRBD2|TRBV29-1|TRBJ2-3
CSVETSGTSTDTQYF
TGCAGCGTTGAGACTAGCGGGACTAGCACAGATACGCAGTATTTT
>13|-|-|TRBV27|TRBJ2-5
CASSLGLWETQYF
TGTGCCAGCAGTTTAGGCCTCTGGGAGACCCAGTACTTC